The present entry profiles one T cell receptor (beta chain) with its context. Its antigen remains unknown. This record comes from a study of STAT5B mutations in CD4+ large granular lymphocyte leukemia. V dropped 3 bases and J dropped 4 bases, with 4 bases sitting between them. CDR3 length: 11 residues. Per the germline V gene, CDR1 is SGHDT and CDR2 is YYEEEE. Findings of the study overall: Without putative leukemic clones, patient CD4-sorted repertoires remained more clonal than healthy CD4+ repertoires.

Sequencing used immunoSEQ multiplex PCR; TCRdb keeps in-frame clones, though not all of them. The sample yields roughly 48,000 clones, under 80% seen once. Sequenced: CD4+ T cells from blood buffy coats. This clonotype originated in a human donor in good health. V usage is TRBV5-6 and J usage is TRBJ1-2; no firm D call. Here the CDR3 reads CASSWGYGYTF. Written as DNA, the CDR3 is TGTGCCAGCAGCTGGGGCTATGGCTACACCTTC.